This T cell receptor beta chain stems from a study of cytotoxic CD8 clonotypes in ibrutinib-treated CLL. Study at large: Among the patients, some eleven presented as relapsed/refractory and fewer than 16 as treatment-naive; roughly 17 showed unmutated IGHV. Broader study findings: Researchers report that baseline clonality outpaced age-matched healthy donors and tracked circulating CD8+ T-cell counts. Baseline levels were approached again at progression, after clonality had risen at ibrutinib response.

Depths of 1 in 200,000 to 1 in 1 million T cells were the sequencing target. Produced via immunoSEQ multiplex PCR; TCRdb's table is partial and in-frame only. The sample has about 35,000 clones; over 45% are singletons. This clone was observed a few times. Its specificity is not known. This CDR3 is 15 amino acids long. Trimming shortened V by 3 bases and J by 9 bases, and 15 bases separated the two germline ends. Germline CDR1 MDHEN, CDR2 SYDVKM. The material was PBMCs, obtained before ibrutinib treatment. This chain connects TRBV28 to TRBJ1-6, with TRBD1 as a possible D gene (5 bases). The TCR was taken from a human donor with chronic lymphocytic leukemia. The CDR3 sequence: CASSLPGARVSPLHF. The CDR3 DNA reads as TGTGCCAGCAGTTTGCCTGGGGCGCGAGTTTCACCCCTCCACTTT.